The clone carrying this TCR beta chain was found once. The data originate from a study of blood T cell repertoires in COVID-19. Study information: From the United States, Italy and Spain came samples of acute and convalescent COVID-19. T cells, B-cell-depleted T cells, or PBMCs supplied cDNA or gDNA.

Original methodology: It was from reference gene primer amplification that nucleated cell counts were estimated. TCRdb's table, derived via immunoSEQ multiplex PCR, lists solely in-frame clones and lacks some. That table furnishes V, J and clone size, whereas the DNA furnished D and trimming. The data contain approximately 220,000 clones, approximately 86% of them singletons. The junction had 8 bases not matched to a gene; V was cut back by 6 bases and J by 5 bases. Looked up from germline, CDR1 is MDHEN and CDR2 is SYDVKM. This CDR3 region has 14 residues. This chain connects TRBV28 to TRBJ2-5, with 8 bases fitting TRBD2. The specimen sequenced was peripheral blood. This receptor was taken from a man aged 35-49 years with acute or convalescent COVID-19. CDR3 sequence reads: CASRTSAREETQYF. The CDR3 DNA follows: TGTGCCAGCAGGACTAGCGCTCGGGAGGAGACCCAGTACTTC.